A single sample gave rise to the 20 T cell receptor beta chains below, sequenced in a study of blood T cell repertoires in COVID-19. Profiling relied on immunoSEQ multiplex PCR, and the TCRdb table lists in-frame clones only, not all of them. The table shows about 310,000 clones, with approximately 85% occurring only once. Sequenced sample: PBMCs or T cells enriched from blood (not recorded which). All receptors come from a man between 25 and 39 years old who had recovered from COVID-19.

J is TRBJ1-1 and V is TRBV2; D is unclear. This CDR3 contains 11 residues. V was shortened by 7 bases and J by 0 bases, with 3 bases between the two germline ends. CDR1 and CDR2 (germline): SNHLY, FYNNEI. CDR3 coding DNA: TGTGCCAGCAAGCTGAACACTGAAGCTTTCTTT. The encoded protein is CASKLNTEAFF.

V and J are TRBV7-2 and TRBJ2-6; D is unresolved. Per germline, CDR1 SGHTA and CDR2 FQGNSA. V dropped 7 bases and J dropped 4 bases, with 8 bases sitting between them. The length of the CDR3 is 13 residues. CDR3 coding DNA: TGTGCCAGCATCCTATACGGGGCCAACGTCCTGACTTTC. It encodes CASILYGANVLTF.

J is TRBJ2-7 and V is TRBV6-2 or TRBV6-3; 9 bases agree with TRBD1. V shed 6 bases and J 4 bases; nucleotides not matched to a gene: 4. Germline CDR1 MNHEY, CDR2 SVGEGT. This CDR3 comprises 13 residues. This chain's CDR3 is CASSKDRGYEQYF. CDR3 sequence (DNA): TGTGCCAGCAGCAAGGACAGGGGTTACGAGCAGTACTTC.

This chain uses TRBV5-4 with TRBJ1-2; a possible D gene is TRBD1 (5 bases). The CDR3 is 14 residues long. Germline values: CDR1 SGHNT, CDR2 YYREEE (reference sequence). The ends were cut back, 4 bases at V and 8 bases at J, with 18 bases in the middle. CDR3 loop: CASSLPGEIEGYTF. CDR3 DNA: TGTGCCAGCAGCCTACCGGGGGAGATTGAGGGCTACACCTTC.

A note on this clone: The sample contains more than one DNA sequence encoding this CDR3. The rearrangement joins TRBV5-6 to TRBJ2-7; 11 positions agree with TRBD1. CDR1 is SGHDT and CDR2 is YYEEEE in the germline V gene. This CDR3 spans 13 amino acids. V trimming: 7 bases; J trimming: 5 bases; junction bases outside the gene matches: 5. The CDR3 is CASAGQGANEQYF. The DNA of the CDR3 is TGTGCCAGCGCCGGACAGGGGGCTAACGAGCAGTACTTC.

This chain uses TRBV2 with TRBJ1-2; possibly TRBD1 for D (5 bases). The CDR3 sequence is 15 residues long. Germline values: CDR1 SNHLY, CDR2 FYNNEI. V lost 3 bases to trimming and J lost 4 bases, with 15 bases between them. CDR3 DNA sequence: TGTGCCAGCAGTGACTATGCGGGGCCAAGCTATGGCTACACCTTC. Its protein product is CASSDYAGPSYGYTF.

The chain joins TRBV11-2 to TRBJ2-7; no clear D. The CDR3 sequence is 14 residues long. V lost 1 base, J lost 3 bases, and 10 bases lay in between. The germline V gene encodes CDR1 SGHAT and CDR2 FQNNGV. In DNA, the CDR3 is TGTGCCAGCAGCTTAGGACTGATTATCTACGAGCAGTACTTC. This translates into CASSLGLIIYEQYF.

This clone was counted only a few times. One junction end does not reproduce the germline sequence, and a read error may be involved. The chain joins TRBV11-1 to TRBJ2-7, with 12 bases fitting TRBD1. The CDR3 covers 13 residues. CDR1 and CDR2 (germline): SGHAT, FQDESV (reference sequence). CDR3 in amino acids: CASSLDTGTGGAF. The CDR3 DNA reads as TGTGCCAGCAGCTTGGATACTGGGACAGGGGGCGCGTTC.

This clone has only a few counts. The chain is built from TRBV7-8 and TRBJ2-5; 11 bases line up with TRBD1. The J segment lost 2 bases and the V segment lost 2 bases, leaving 7 bases of the junction unmatched. CDR1 and CDR2 (germline): SGHVS, FQNEAQ. CDR3 length equals 17 residues. This CDR3 is CASSLNIGDRGQETQYF. In DNA, the CDR3 is TGTGCCAGCAGCTTAAATATAGGGGACAGGGGGCAAGAGACCCAGTACTTC.

The rearrangement links TRBV12-3 or TRBV12-4 to TRBJ1-1, with D maybe TRBD1 (5 bases). Trimming pared 5 bases from V and 0 bases from J, leaving 7 bases between. The CDR3 is 13 amino acids. The CDR3 loop reads CASSMTVNTEAFF. The DNA for the CDR3 is TGTGCCAGCAGTATGACAGTGAACACTGAAGCTTTCTTT.

The rearrangement links TRBV7-2 to TRBJ1-3; maybe TRBD1 (5 bases). The germline V gene encodes CDR1 SGHTA and CDR2 FQGNSA. Trimming removed 2 bases from V and 0 bases from J, with 17 bases in between. The CDR3 has 18 amino acids. The CDR3 loop reads CASSLYRPGLFSGNTIYF. The CDR3 DNA follows: TGTGCCAGCAGCTTATATCGTCCAGGGCTTTTCTCTGGAAACACCATATATTTT.

The chain recombines TRBV6-4 with TRBJ2-7, with TRBD1 as a possible D gene (6 bases). This CDR3 is 14 amino acids long. Trimming stripped 5 bases from V and 0 bases from J, with 11 bases between. From germline, CDR1 is MRHNA and CDR2 SNTAGT. The CDR3 region has the DNA TGTGCCAGCAGTCCCGACAGGAGCTCCTACGAGCAGTACTTC. Translation gives CASSPDRSSYEQYF.

The chain recombines TRBV20-1 with TRBJ2-7; D is perhaps TRBD1 (5 bases). Germline loops: CDR1 DFQATT, CDR2 SNEGSKA (reference sequence). This CDR3 is built from 13 residues. Trimming shortened V by 3 bases and J by 3 bases, and 12 bases separated the two germline ends. The CDR3 here is CSASKQGYYEQYF. The CDR3, as DNA: TGCAGTGCTAGTAAGCAGGGTTACTACGAGCAGTACTTC.

The V gene is TRBV7-2, the J gene TRBJ1-6; 7 positions agree with TRBD1. CDR1 is SGHTA and CDR2 is FQGNSA in the germline V gene. V shed 5 bases and J 4 bases; nucleotides not matched to a gene: 2. The CDR3 spans 14 residues. CDR3 DNA sequence: TGTGCCAGCAGCAGGGGACAGTATAATTCACCCCTCCACTTT. It yields the protein CASSRGQYNSPLHF.

The chain links TRBV5-1 to TRBJ1-2, with 7 bases matching TRBD1. Unmatched junction bases numbered 18, after V lost 3 bases and J lost 4 bases. This CDR3 is 18 amino acids long. The germline V gene encodes CDR1 SGHRS and CDR2 YFSETQ. CDR3 sequence (DNA): TGCGCCAGCAGCTGGACAGGTCAGAATCCCCCCTCATCCTATGGCTACACCTTC. This encodes CASSWTGQNPPSSYGYTF.

The V call is TRBV5-1, the J call TRBJ2-2; 9 bases map to TRBD1. The CDR3 has 21 residues. The trim removed 3 bases at V and 4 bases at J, leaving 22 bases unmatched. The germline gives CDR1 SGHRS, CDR2 YFSETQ. The CDR3: CASSSLPIGQGPPSGTGELFF. CDR3 DNA sequence: TGCGCCAGCAGCTCTTTACCCATAGGACAGGGGCCCCCGTCGGGCACCGGGGAGCTGTTTTTT.

The chain carries TRBV7-2 and TRBJ1-5; tentative D call: TRBD1 (5 bases). Trimming took 5 bases from V and 4 from J, leaving 12 bases between them. The CDR3 runs to 14 residues. Germline CDR1 and CDR2: SGHTA and FQGNSA. CDR3 protein: CASSRGATNQPQHF. The CDR3 nucleotides are TGTGCCAGCAGCCGTGGGGCAACAAATCAGCCCCAGCATTTT.

The chain carries TRBV5-8 and TRBJ1-2; 7 bases are a match to TRBD1. CDR1 and CDR2 from the germline V gene are SGHTS and YDEGEE. The V segment lost 4 bases and the J segment 5 bases; nucleotides outside the gene matches: 8. The CDR3 length is 14 residues. The CDR3 DNA is TGTGCCAGCAGCCCTCGGACAGGCCCTTATGGCTACACCTTC. Translation gives CASSPRTGPYGYTF.

V is TRBV5-4 and J is TRBJ1-1; D call uncertain. Per germline, CDR1 SGHNT and CDR2 YYREEE (reference sequence). V was cut by 3 bases and J by 7 bases, with 13 bases left in between. This CDR3 has 13 amino acids. CDR3 loop: CASSWFTRSEAFF. CDR3 in DNA: TGTGCCAGCAGCTGGTTTACACGCAGTGAAGCTTTCTTT.

The V and J genes are TRBV18 and TRBJ1-2, with D possibly being TRBD1 (5 bases). There are 15 residues in the CDR3. From germline, CDR1 is KGHSH and CDR2 LQKENI. Trimming removed 2 bases from V and 4 bases from J, with 14 bases in between. The CDR3 coding sequence is TGTGCCAGCTCACCATCTGCCAGGGATGGCTATGGCTACACCTTC. Amino acid sequence: CASSPSARDGYGYTF.